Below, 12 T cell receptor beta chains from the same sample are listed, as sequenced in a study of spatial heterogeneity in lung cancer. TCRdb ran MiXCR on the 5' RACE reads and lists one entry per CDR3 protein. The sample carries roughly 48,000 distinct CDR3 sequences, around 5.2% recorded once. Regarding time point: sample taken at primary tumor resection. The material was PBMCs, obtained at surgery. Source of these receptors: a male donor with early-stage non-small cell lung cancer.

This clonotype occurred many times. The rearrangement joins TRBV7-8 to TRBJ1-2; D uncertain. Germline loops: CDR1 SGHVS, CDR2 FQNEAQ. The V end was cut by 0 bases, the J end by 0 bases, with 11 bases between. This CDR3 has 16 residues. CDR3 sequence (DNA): TGTGCCAGCAGCTTAGCTCTGGGAAGGACTAACTATGGCTACACCTTC. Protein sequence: CASSLALGRTNYGYTF.

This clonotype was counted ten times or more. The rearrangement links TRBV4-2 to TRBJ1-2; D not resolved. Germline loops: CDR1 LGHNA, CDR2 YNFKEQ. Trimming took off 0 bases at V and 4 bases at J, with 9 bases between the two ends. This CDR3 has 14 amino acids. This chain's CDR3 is CASSQEGITYGYTF. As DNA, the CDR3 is TGTGCCAGCAGCCAAGAAGGCATAACCTATGGCTACACCTTC.

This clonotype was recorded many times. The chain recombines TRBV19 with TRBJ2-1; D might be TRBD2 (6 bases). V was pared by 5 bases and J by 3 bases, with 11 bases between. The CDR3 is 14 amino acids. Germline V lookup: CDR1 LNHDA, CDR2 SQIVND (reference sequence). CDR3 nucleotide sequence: TGTGCCAGTAGTCGGGAGAATCTCTACAATGAGCAGTTCTTC. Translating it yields CASSRENLYNEQFF.

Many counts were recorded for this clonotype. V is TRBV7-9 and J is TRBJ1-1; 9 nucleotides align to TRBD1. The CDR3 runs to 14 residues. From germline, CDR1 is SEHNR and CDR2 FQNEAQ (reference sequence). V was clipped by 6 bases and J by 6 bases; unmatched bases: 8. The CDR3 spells CASRTTGGVSEAFF. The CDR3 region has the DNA TGTGCCAGCAGAACTACAGGGGGCGTCTCTGAAGCTTTCTTT.

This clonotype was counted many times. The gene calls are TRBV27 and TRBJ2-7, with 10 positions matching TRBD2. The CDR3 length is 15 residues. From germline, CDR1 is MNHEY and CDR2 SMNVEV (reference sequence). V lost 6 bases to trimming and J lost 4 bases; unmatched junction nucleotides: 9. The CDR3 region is CASSITPGLAYEQYF. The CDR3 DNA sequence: TGTGCCAGCAGCATAACTCCGGGACTAGCGTACGAGCAGTACTTC.

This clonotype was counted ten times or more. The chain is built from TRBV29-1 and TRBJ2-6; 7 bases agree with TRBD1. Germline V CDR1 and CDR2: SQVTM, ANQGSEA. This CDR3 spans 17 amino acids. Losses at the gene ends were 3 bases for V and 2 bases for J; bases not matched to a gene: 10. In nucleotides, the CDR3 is TGCAGCGTTGAGAACCAACAGGGGTTAGCTGGGGCCAACGTCCTGACTTTC. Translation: CSVENQQGLAGANVLTF.

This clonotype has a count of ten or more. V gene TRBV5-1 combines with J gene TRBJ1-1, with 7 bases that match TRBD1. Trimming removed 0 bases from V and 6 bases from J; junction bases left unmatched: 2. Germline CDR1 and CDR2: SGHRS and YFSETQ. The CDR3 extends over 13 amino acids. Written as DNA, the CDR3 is TGCGCCAGCAGCTTGGGGACAGGAGCTGAAGCTTTCTTT. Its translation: CASSLGTGAEAFF.

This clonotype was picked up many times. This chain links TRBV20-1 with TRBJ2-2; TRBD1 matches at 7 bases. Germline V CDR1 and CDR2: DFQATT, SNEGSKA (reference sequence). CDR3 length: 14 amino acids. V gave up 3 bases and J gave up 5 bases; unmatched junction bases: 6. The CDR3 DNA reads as TGCAGTGCTAGGGGGACAGAAGGAACCGGGGAGCTGTTTTTT. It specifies CSARGTEGTGELFF.

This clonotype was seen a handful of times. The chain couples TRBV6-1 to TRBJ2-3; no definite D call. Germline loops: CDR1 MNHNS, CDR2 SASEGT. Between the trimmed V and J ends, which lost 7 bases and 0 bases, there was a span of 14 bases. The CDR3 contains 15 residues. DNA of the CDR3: TGTGCCAGCACTTGGTCAGCTTCTAGCACAGATACGCAGTATTTT. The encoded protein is CASTWSASSTDTQYF.

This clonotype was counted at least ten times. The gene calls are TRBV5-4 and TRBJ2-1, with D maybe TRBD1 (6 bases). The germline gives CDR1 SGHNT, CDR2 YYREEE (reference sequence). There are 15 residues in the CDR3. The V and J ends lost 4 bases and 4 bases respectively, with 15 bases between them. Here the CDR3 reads CASSTPGTLYNEQFF. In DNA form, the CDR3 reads TGTGCCAGCAGCACCCCCGGGACACTATACAATGAGCAGTTCTTC.

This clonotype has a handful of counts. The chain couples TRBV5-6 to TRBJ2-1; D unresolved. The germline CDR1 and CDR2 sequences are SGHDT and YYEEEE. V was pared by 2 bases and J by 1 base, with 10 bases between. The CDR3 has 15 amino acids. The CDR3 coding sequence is TGTGCCAGCAGCTTCGAACGGGTATCCTACAATGAGCAGTTCTTC. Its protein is CASSFERVSYNEQFF.

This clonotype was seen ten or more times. The CDR3 DNA sequence: TGTGCCACCAGTGACCCGGCACAGGGTGGATCCTACAATGAGCAGTTCTTC. Its protein is CATSDPAQGGSYNEQFF. The chain has TRBV24-1 and TRBJ2-1; maybe TRBD1 (6 bases). This CDR3 spans 17 amino acids. V lost 4 bases to trimming and J lost 1 base, with 16 bases between them. The germline V gene has CDR1 KGHDR and CDR2 SFDVKD.